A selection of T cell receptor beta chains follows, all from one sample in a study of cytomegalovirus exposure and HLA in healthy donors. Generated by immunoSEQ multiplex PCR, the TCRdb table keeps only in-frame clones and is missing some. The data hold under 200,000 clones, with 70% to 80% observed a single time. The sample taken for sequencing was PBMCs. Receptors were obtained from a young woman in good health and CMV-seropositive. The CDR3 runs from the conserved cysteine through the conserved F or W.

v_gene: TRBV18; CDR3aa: CASSPPQGGFHEQYF
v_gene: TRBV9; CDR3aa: CASSPGGEQYF
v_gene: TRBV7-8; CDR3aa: CASSYGTSGYYEQYF
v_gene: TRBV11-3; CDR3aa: CASGWEPLSEQYF
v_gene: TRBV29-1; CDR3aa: CSVEDYEVISGANVLTF
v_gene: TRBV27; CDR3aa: CASSPSPGGLGYGYTF
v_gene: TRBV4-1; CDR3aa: CASSQDLGQGVIQPQHF
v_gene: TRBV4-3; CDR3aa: CASSQGRYTGELFF
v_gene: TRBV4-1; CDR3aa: CASSPGPAQAPRGSPLHF
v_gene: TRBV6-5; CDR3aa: CASSSGQGTSEAFF
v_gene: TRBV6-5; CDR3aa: CASGGRRGSPLHF
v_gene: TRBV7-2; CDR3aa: CASSLIGTQSYEQYF
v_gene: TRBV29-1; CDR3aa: CSVAWTSGSNIQYF
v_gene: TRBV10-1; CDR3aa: CASSEGGDQPQHF
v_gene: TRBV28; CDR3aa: CASISLAGGFHEQFF
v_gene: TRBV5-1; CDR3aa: CASSPDGTRGPVGNEQYF
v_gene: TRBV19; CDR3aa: CASSIGGHPSYEQYF
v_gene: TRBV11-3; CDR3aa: CASSLGENTGELFF
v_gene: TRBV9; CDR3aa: CASSFWGTASTDTQYF
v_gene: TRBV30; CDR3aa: CAWSAGQGNTEAFF
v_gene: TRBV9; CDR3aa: CASSHGAVLSGANVLTF
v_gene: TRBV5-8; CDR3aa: CASSLAEGYEQYF
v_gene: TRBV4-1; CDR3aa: CASSQGDGGSAYEQYF
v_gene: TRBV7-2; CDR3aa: CASSRGSGVETQYF
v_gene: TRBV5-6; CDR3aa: CASSSRDRGNSPLHF
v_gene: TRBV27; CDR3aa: CASSLRDRDNYGYTF
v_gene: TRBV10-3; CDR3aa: CAISESPGTGGNEQYF
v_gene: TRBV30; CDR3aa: CAWSTGTGGTDTQYF
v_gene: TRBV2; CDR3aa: CATWTGILSGNTIYF
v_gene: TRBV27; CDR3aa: CASSSGQGPNLPFF
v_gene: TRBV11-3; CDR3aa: CASSSRGNTEAFF
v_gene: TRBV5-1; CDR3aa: CASSLVSHSEAFF
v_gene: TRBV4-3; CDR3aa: CASSRRPWGQGENTEAFF
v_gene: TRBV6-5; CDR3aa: CASSYSGGNIQYF
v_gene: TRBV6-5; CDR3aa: CASSRTGGGYTEAFF
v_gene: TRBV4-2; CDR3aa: CASSQGVGGVTNTEAFF
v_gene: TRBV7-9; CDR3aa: CASSFNFRGPADTQYF
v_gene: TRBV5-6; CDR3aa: CASSLSNIEPQHF
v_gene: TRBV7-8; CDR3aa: CASSSSGRGSTYEQYF
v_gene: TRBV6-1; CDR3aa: CASSVWRDSSYEQYF
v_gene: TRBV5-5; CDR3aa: CASSLGRADYGYTF
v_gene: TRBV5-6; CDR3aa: CASSLIINGNTIYF
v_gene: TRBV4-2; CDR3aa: CASSQGGTSGRNEQFF
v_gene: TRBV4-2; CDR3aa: CASSQEWPRRGYGYTF
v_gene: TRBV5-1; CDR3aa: CASSLGQGQETQYF
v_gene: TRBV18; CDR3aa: CASSPRAGVSYEQYF
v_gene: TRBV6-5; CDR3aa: CASSYQTESDRNTIYF
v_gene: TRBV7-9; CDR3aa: CASSLVLAVPYNEQFF
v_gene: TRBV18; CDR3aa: CASSPGGLGNTIYF
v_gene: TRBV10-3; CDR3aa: CAISEGGTNYGYTF